The 18 T cell receptor beta chains below all came from one sample that was sequenced in a study of blood T cell repertoires in COVID-19. Measured with immunoSEQ multiplex PCR; TCRdb has only the in-frame clones, and not every one. The sample carries around 140,000 clones, about 92% recorded once. The sample consisted of peripheral blood. All receptors derive from a human donor in a cohort sampled during active COVID-19.

V is TRBV4-1 and J is TRBJ2-5, with D perhaps matching TRBD1 (6 bases). Trimming took 1 base from V and 0 from J, leaving 12 bases between them. The length of the CDR3 is 16 residues. Germline V gene data show CDR1 as MGHRA and CDR2 as YSYEKL. The CDR3 region has the DNA TGCGCCAGCAGCCAAGCCGGTAGGGGGTACCAAGAGACCCAGTACTTC. Its translation is CASSQAGRGYQETQYF.

V gene TRBV21-1 combines with J gene TRBJ1-6; the table calls TRBD1, which could not be checked here. TRBV21-1 is a pseudogene segment. This CDR3 has 17 amino acids. CDR3 sequence: CASSNRGGRSYNSPLHF. DNA of the CDR3: TGTGCCAGCAGCAACCGAGGGGGTAGATCCTATAATTCACCCCTCCACTTT.

The chain is built from TRBV18 and TRBJ2-2; a weak D match, TRBD2 (5 bases). V was pared by 5 bases and J by 0 bases, with 13 bases between. In germline, CDR1 is KGHSH, CDR2 LQKENI. This CDR3 contains 16 residues. The CDR3 spells CASSVLGTPNTGELFF. CDR3 bases: TGTGCCAGCTCAGTACTAGGTACACCGAACACCGGGGAGCTGTTTTTT.

V and J are TRBV4-3 and TRBJ1-1, with D maybe TRBD1 (5 bases). The CDR3 runs 14 residues. The V gene's germline CDR1 is LGHNA and CDR2 YSLEER. V lost 4 bases and J 3 bases, leaving 12 bases between the germline ends. CDR3 protein: CASSPRAVDTEAFF. CDR3 bases: TGCGCCAGCAGCCCCAGGGCGGTGGACACTGAAGCTTTCTTT.

The chain couples TRBV3-1 (or the pseudogene TRBV3-2) to TRBJ2-7, with a weak D call TRBD2 (7 bases). Germline V gene data show CDR1 as LGHDT and CDR2 as YNNKEL (reference sequence). The V and J ends lost 1 base and 3 bases respectively, with 10 bases between them. The CDR3 sequence is 14 residues long. CDR3 sequence reads: CASSQVGGGYEQYF. In DNA form, the CDR3 reads TGTGCCAGCAGCCAAGTAGGGGGGGGCTACGAGCAGTACTTC.

This chain links TRBV12-3 or TRBV12-4 with TRBJ1-2, with TRBD1 as a possible D gene (5 bases). The CDR3 has 12 amino acids. V dropped 2 bases and J dropped 6 bases, with 7 bases sitting between them. In nucleotides, the CDR3 is TGTGCCAGCAGTTTAACAGGAGATGGCTACACCTTC. It yields the protein CASSLTGDGYTF.

The chain employs TRBV27 and TRBJ2-5; 9 nucleotides align to TRBD2. The junction had 9 bases not matched to a gene; V was cut back by 6 bases and J by 4 bases. CDR1 and CDR2 (germline): MNHEY, SMNVEV (reference sequence). This CDR3 spans 15 amino acids. CDR3 sequence (DNA): TGTGCCAGCAGCCTGGGGTTAGCGGGGGTAGAGACCCAGTACTTC. Residues: CASSLGLAGVETQYF.

The genes are TRBV3-1 (or the pseudogene TRBV3-2) and TRBJ1-2; D is unclear. The germline V and J ends were trimmed by 5 bases and 4 bases, with 8 bases remaining between them. Germline values: CDR1 LGHDT, CDR2 YNNKEL (reference sequence). The CDR3 contains 12 residues. CDR3 sequence: CASSFSVYGYTF. In DNA form, the CDR3 reads TGTGCCAGCAGCTTTTCGGTCTATGGCTACACCTTC.

The J gene is TRBJ1-2, the V gene TRBV5-4; 8 bases are a match to TRBD1. In germline, CDR1 is SGHNT, CDR2 YYREEE (reference sequence). CDR3 length: 14 residues. V gave up 4 bases and J gave up 3 bases; unmatched junction bases: 5. DNA for the CDR3: TGTGCCAGCAGCGGATACAGGGGGGACTATGGCTACACCTTC. Amino acid sequence: CASSGYRGDYGYTF.

The chain has TRBV11-2 and TRBJ1-2, with D possibly matching TRBD1 (5 bases). CDR1 is SGHAT, CDR2 FQNNGV, per germline. The CDR3 has 13 residues. Trimming left V 7 bases short and J 6 bases short, with 15 bases between. This CDR3 is CASTSGEGNGYTF. The CDR3 coding sequence is TGTGCCAGCACCTCGGGGGAGGGGAATGGCTACACCTTC. Supplemented by reference TRBV11-2 and TRBJ1-2, the full variable domain reads EAGVAQSPRYKIIEKRQSVAFWCNPISGHATLYWYQQILGQGPKLLIQFQNNGVVDDSQLPKDRFSAERLKGVDSTLKIQPAKLEDSAVYLCASTSGEGNGYTFGSGTRLTVV.

The V gene is TRBV5-6, the J gene TRBJ2-7, with 7 bases that match TRBD1. The CDR3 has 14 amino acids. CDR1 and CDR2 (germline): SGHDT, YYEEEE. The junction had 7 bases not matched to a gene; V was cut back by 5 bases and J by 2 bases. CDR3 nucleotides: TGTGCCAGCAGTATCCCGACAGGGACCTACGAGCAGTACTTC. This codes for CASSIPTGTYEQYF.

This clone is a singleton in its sample. The chain recombines TRBV7-2 with TRBJ1-2; D unclear. Germline V gene sequence: CDR1 SGHTA, CDR2 FQGNSA. V was shortened by 5 bases and J by 8 bases, with 15 bases between the two germline ends. The CDR3 extends over 13 amino acids. Here the CDR3 reads CASSPRVIGGYTF. The CDR3 DNA reads TGTGCCAGCAGCCCCCGGGTAATTGGCGGCTACACCTTC.

The chain links TRBV9 to TRBJ1-6; D gene unclear. There are 18 residues in the CDR3. Per the germline V gene, CDR1 is SGDLS and CDR2 is YYNGEE. The V end lost 0 bases, the J end lost 0 bases, and 13 bases lay between the germline ends. The CDR3: CASSVGEVPVSYNSPLHF. CDR3 coding DNA: TGTGCCAGCAGCGTAGGTGAAGTACCAGTCTCCTATAATTCACCCCTCCACTTT.

V usage is TRBV3-1 (or the pseudogene TRBV3-2) and J usage is TRBJ2-7; D is perhaps TRBD2 (6 bases). In germline, CDR1 is LGHDT, CDR2 YNNKEL (reference sequence). The CDR3 extends over 14 amino acids. V lost 4 bases to trimming and J lost 2 bases, with 12 bases between them. CDR3 region: CASSLLDYPYEQYF. In DNA form, the CDR3 reads TGTGCCAGCAGCCTTTTGGACTACCCCTACGAGCAGTACTTC.

The J gene is TRBJ2-7, the V gene TRBV2, with D possibly TRBD2 on 6 matching bases. The CDR3 has 12 residues. Trimming took 6 bases from V and 5 from J, leaving 11 bases between them. The germline V gene encodes CDR1 SNHLY and CDR2 FYNNEI. In DNA, the CDR3 is TGTGCCAGCAGAACCGGCGGGGACGAGCAGTACTTC. Translating it yields CASRTGGDEQYF.

CDR3 coding DNA: TGCGCCAGCAGGCCTAGCGGCCTAAAAGAGACCCAGTACTTC. Translated: CASRPSGLKETQYF. This chain connects TRBV5-1 to TRBJ2-5; TRBD2 matches 7 bases. The CDR3 runs 14 residues. The ends lost 5 bases at V and 3 bases at J; junction bases unmatched: 7. Germline CDR1 and CDR2: SGHRS and YFSETQ.

The chain couples TRBV18 to TRBJ2-5, with no clear D. CDR1 KGHSH and CDR2 LQKENI come from the germline V gene. Trimming removed 4 bases at V and 5 bases at J, with 5 bases between. The CDR3 spans 11 residues. CDR3 protein: CASSLLETQYF. The CDR3 DNA follows: TGTGCCAGCTCACTCTTGGAGACCCAGTACTTC.

This clone was picked up a small number of times. J is TRBJ2-3 and V is TRBV27; 9 bases are a match to TRBD1. The CDR3 has 14 residues. Germline CDR1 MNHEY, CDR2 SMNVEV (reference sequence). V lost 8 bases, J lost 2 bases, and 5 bases stayed unmatched. The CDR3, as DNA: TGTGCCAGCGGCGACAGGGGGGTCACAGATACGCAGTATTTT. It encodes CASGDRGVTDTQYF.